This TCR beta chain is drawn from a study of CD8 T cells in ankylosing spondylitis. Study-level findings and limits: Significantly higher representation of disease-linked clones was reported for matched ankylosing spondylitis synovial fluid. Made up of about eight highly homologous variants, a TCR beta motif appeared characteristic of ankylosing spondylitis blood. In the blood and synovial fluid of reactive arthritis, some motif variants had been previously reported.

The TCR beta libraries were generated through quantitative 5'-RACE incorporating molecular barcodes. TCRdb re-called the 5' RACE reads through MiXCR, storing one row per CDR3 protein. The sample has about 500,000 distinct CDR3 sequences, roughly 13% seen once; the top ten hold around 7%. With respect to this clonotype: The antigen is undetermined. Germline is not matched at one junction end, which may reflect a read error.

The CDR3 extends over 18 amino acids. Germline values: CDR1 SNHLY, CDR2 FYNNEI. This receptor was identified in a male donor with ankylosing spondylitis. The chain joins TRBV2 to TRBJ2-3; TRBD2 aligns across 9 bases. Material for sequencing was blood, either unsorted or a sorted T cell fraction (not recorded which). The chain's CDR3 is CACSLRASGNSGADTQYF. CDR3 bases: TGTGCCTGCAGTTTAAGGGCTAGCGGGAACTCCGGGGCAGATACGCAGTATTTT.